These T cell receptor beta chains were read from a single sample in a study of glioma-infiltrating T cells. TCRdb re-derived calls from the multiplex PCR reads in MiXCR, one entry per CDR3 protein. Of more than 350,000 distinct CDR3 sequences in the sample, roughly 41% are singletons; the top ten hold around 11%. Sequencing input: glioma tissue, nonneoplastic brain tissue, or PBMCs (not recorded which). The source of these receptors is a human donor with low-grade glioma or glioblastoma, undergoing nonglioma brain surgery, or in good health (not recorded which). Each CDR3 is given with its conserved first and last residue. A D gene is named only where the DNA matches it firmly. Size values are once, few and many counts, or a class for expanded clones, and some rows have none.

V	size	D	J	DNA	CDR3
TRBV6-1	many	-	TRBJ2-5	TGTGCCAGCAGTACCCCTGCTAGGAGGCGGGAGACCCAGTACTTC	CASSTPARRRETQYF
TRBV29-1	once	-	TRBJ2-1	TGCAGCGTGGCGTCTAGCAGAGGCGACAATGAGCAGTTCTTC	CSVASSRGDNEQFF
TRBV7-9	-	-	TRBJ1-2	TGTGCCAGCAGCGCGGACCTTAACTATGGCTACACCTTC	CASSADLNYGYTF
TRBV6-2/TRBV6-3	many	-	TRBJ1-2	TGTGCCAGCAGTTACCCGCAGGGATTTAACTATGGCTACACCTTC	CASSYPQGFNYGYTF
TRBV7-9	-	-	TRBJ2-7	TGTGCCAGCAGCTTAAGTTCGGCTGGGCGGACAGCCGATGGTCCCCACGAGCAGTACTTC	CASSLSSAGRTADGPHEQYF
TRBV27	few	TRBD2	TRBJ2-1	TGTGCCAGCAGTTTAAGGTCGGGGGGGGTCTACAATGAGCAGTTCTTC	CASSLRSGGVYNEQFF
TRBV6-2/TRBV6-3	many	-	TRBJ1-5	TGTGCCAGCAGTTATCCCCATAATCAGCCCCAGCATTTT	CASSYPHNQPQHF
TRBV15	-	-	TRBJ2-7	TGTGCCACCAGCAGAGATGTGAGCGGCGAGCAGTACTTC	CATSRDVSGEQYF
TRBV4-3	-	-	TRBJ2-3	TGCGCCAGCAGCCAAGACGGGGTTTCGAACACAGATACGCAGTATTTT	CASSQDGVSNTDTQYF
TRBV20-1	-	TRBD1	TRBJ1-2	TGCAGTGCCATGGACAGGGTTTCCTATGGCTACACCTTC	CSAMDRVSYGYTF